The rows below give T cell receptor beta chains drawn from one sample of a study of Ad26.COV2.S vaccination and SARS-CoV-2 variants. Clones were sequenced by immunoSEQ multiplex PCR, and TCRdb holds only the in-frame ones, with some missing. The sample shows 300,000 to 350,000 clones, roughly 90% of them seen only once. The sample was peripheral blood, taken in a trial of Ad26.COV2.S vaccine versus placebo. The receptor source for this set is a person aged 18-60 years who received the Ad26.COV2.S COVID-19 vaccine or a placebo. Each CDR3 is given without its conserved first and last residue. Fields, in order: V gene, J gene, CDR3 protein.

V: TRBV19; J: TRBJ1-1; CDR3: ASSIQSNTEAF
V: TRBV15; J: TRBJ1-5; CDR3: ATSRTTGTENQPQH
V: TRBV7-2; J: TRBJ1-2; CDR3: ASSARQGRSGYT
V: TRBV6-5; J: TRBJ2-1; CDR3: ASSLGHLNEQF
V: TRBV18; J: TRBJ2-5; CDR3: ASSPREGETQY
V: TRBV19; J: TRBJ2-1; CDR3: ASSRDSYNEQF
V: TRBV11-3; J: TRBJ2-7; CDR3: ASSYQGGYEQY
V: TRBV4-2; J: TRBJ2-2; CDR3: ASRTSGSLDTGELF
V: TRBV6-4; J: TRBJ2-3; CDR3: ASSALAGRTDTQY
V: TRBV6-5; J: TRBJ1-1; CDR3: ASSYSSQGYTEAF
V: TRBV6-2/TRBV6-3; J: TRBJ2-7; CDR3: ASSYAAGGLYEQY
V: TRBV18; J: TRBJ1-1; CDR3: ASSPKTGVTEAF
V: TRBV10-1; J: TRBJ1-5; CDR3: ASSDPGQGNQPQH
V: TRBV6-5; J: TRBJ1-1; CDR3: ASSYEVEGHTEAF
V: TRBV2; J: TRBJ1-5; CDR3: ASSDGGQSLLNQPQH
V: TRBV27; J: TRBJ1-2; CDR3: ASSLKGEGYGYT
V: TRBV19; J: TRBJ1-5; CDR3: ASGDGGLGQPQH
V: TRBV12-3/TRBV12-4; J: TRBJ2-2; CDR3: ASSFSYTGELF
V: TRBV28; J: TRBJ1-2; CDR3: ASSLPGYGYT
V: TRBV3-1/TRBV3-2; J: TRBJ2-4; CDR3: ASSRLAGGYIQY
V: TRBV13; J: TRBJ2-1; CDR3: ASSLGLGDPYNEQF
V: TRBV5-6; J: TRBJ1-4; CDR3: ASSSSRGTGHEKLF
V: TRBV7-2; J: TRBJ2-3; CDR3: ASSLGLAGAFNTQY
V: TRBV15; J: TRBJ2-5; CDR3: ATSRDRRGGQETQY
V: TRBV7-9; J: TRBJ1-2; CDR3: ASSSEGRGKRYGYT
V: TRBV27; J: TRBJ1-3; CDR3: ASSPLGGNTIY
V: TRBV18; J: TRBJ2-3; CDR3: ASSPPSTDTQY